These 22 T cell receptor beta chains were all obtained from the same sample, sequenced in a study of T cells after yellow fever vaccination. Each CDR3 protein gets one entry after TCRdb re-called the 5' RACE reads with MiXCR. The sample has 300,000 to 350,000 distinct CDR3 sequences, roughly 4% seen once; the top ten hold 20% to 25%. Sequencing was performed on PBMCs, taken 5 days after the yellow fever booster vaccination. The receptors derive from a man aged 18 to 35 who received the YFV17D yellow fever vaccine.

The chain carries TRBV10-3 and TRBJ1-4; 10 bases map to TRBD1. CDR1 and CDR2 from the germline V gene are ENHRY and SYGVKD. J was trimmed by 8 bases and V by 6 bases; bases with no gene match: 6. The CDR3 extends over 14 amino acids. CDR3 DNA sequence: TGTGCCATCAGCCCCGGGACAGGGGTCGAAAAACTGTTTTTT. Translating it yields CAISPGTGVEKLFF.

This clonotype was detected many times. CDR3 in DNA: TGTGCCAGCAGTTACGAGCCGAACACCGGGGAGCTGTTTTTT. It is translated as CASSYEPNTGELFF. The V gene is TRBV6-2 or TRBV6-3, the J gene TRBJ2-2, with D uncertain. V was cut by 2 bases and J by 0 bases, with 4 bases left in between. This CDR3 contains 14 residues. Germline CDR1 and CDR2: MNHEY and SVGEGT.

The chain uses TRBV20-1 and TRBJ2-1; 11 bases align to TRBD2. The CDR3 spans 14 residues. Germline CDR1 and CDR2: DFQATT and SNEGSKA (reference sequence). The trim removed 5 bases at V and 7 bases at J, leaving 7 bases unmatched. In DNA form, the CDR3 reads TGCAGTGCTCAGGCAGGGACTAGCGGAAATGAGCAGTTCTTC. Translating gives CSAQAGTSGNEQFF.

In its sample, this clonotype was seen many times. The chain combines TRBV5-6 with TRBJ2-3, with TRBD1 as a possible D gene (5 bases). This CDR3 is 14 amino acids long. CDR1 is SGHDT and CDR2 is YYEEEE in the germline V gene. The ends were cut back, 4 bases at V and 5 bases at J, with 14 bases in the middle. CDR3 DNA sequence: TGTGCCAGCAGCCTAGGGGCGTTGGAAGATACGCAGTATTTT. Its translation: CASSLGALEDTQYF.

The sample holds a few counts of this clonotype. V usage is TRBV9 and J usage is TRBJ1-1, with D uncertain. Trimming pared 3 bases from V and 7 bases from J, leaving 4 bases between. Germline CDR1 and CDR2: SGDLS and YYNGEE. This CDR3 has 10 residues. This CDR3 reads CASSANEAFF. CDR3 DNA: TGTGCCAGCAGCGCAAATGAAGCTTTCTTT.

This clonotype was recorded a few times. CDR3 sequence reads: CASSWGPEETQYF. CDR3 coding DNA: TGTGCCAGCAGTTGGGGACCCGAAGAGACCCAGTACTTC. The chain uses TRBV5-8 and TRBJ2-5; possibly TRBD1 or TRBD2 for D (5 bases each). The germline V and J ends were trimmed by 5 bases and 3 bases, with 11 bases remaining between them. The CDR3 has 13 amino acids. Germline V CDR1 and CDR2: SGHTS, YDEGEE.

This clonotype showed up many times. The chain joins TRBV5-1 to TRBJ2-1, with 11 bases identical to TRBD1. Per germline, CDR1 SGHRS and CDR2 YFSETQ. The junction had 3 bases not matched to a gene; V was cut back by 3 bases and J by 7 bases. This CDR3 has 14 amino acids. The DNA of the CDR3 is TGCGCCAGCAGCTCAGGGACAGGGGGTAATGAGCAGTTCTTC. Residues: CASSSGTGGNEQFF.

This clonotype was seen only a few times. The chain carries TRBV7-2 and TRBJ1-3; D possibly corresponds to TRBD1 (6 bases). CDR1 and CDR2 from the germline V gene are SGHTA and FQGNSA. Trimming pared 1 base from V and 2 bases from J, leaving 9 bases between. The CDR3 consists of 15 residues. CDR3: CASSLVAGAGNTIYF. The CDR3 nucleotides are TGTGCCAGCAGCTTAGTTGCAGGGGCTGGAAACACCATATATTTT. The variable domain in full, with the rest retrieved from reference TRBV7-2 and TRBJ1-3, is GAGVSQSPSNKVTEKGKDVELRCDPISGHTALYWYRQSLGQGLEFLIYFQGNSAPDKSGLPSDRFSAERTGGSVSTLTIQRTQQEDSAVYLCASSLVAGAGNTIYFGEGSWLTVV.

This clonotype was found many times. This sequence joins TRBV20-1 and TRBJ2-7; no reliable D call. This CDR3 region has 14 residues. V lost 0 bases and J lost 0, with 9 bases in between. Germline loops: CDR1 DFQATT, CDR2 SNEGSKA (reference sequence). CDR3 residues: CSAREGGPSYEQYF. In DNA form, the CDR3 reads TGCAGTGCTAGAGAAGGCGGCCCCTCCTACGAGCAGTACTTC.

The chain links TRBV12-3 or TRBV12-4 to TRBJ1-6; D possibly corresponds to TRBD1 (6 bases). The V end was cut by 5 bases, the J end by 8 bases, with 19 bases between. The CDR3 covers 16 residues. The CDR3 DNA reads TGTGCCAGCAGTCCCGGGTGGGGGGAGGGGGATTCACCCCTCCACTTT. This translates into CASSPGWGEGDSPLHF.

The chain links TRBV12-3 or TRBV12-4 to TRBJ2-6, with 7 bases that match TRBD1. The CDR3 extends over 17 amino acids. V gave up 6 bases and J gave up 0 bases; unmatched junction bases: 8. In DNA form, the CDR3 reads TGTGCCAGCAGGCGGACGGACAGGAGCTCTGGGGCCAACGTCCTGACTTTC. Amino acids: CASRRTDRSSGANVLTF.

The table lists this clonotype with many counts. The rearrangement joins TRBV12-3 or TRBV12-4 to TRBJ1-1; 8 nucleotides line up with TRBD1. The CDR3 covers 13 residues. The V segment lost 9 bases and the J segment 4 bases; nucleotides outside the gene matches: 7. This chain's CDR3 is CASNYRGSTEAFF. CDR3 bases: TGTGCCAGTAATTACAGGGGGTCCACTGAAGCTTTCTTT.

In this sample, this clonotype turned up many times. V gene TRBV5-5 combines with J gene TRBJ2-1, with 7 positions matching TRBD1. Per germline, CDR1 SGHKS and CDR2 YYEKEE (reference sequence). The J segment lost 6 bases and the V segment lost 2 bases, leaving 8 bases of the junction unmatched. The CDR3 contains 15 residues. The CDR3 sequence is CASSFADRVLNEQFF. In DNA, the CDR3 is TGTGCCAGCAGCTTCGCTGACAGGGTCCTCAATGAGCAGTTCTTC.

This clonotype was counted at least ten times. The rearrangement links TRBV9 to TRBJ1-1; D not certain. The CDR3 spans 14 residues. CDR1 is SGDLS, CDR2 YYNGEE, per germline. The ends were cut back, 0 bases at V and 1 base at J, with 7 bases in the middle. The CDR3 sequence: CASSVGPGNTEAFF. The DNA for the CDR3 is TGTGCCAGCAGCGTAGGCCCGGGGAACACTGAAGCTTTCTTT.

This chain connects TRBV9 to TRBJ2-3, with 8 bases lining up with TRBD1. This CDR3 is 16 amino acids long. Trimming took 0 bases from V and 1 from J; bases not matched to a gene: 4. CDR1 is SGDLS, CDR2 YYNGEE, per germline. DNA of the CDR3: TGTGCCAGCAGCGTAGCTCCGACAGGGGGCACAGATACGCAGTATTTT. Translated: CASSVAPTGGTDTQYF.

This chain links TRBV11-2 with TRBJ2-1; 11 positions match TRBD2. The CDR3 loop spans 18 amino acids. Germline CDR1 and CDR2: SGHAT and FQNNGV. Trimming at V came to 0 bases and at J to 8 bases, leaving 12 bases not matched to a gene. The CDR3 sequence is CASSLDGLSLAGGDEQFF. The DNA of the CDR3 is TGTGCCAGCAGCTTAGATGGATTGAGCCTAGCGGGGGGCGATGAGCAGTTCTTC. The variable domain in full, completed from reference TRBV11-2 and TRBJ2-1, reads EAGVAQSPRYKIIEKRQSVAFWCNPISGHATLYWYQQILGQGPKLLIQFQNNGVVDDSQLPKDRFSAERLKGVDSTLKIQPAKLEDSAVYLCASSLDGLSLAGGDEQFFGPGTRLTVL.

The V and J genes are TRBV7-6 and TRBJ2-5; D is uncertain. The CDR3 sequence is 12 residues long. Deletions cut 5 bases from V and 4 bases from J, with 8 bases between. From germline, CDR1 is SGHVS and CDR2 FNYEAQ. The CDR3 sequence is CASSPSVETQYF. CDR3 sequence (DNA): TGTGCCAGCAGCCCGAGCGTAGAGACCCAGTACTTC.

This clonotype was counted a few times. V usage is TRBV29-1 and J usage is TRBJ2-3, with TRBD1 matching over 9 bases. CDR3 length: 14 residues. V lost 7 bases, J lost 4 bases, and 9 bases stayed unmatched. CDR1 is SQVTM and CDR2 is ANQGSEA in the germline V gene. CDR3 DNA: TGCAGCGGCACCCCCGGGACAGGGTCAGATACGCAGTATTTT. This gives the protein CSGTPGTGSDTQYF.

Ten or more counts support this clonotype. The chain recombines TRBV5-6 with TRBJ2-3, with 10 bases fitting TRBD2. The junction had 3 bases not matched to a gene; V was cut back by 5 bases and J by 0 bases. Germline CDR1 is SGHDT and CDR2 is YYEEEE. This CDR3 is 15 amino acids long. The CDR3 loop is CASRIAGGSTDTQYF. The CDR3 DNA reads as TGTGCCAGCAGAATAGCGGGGGGCAGCACAGATACGCAGTATTTT.

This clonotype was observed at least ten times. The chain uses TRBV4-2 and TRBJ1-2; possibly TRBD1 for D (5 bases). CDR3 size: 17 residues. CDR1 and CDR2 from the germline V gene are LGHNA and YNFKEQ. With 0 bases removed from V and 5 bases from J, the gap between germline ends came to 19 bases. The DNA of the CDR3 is TGTGCCAGCAGCCAAGATGCGTCGGGCGCTGGGGGGTATGGCTACACCTTC. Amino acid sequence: CASSQDASGAGGYGYTF.

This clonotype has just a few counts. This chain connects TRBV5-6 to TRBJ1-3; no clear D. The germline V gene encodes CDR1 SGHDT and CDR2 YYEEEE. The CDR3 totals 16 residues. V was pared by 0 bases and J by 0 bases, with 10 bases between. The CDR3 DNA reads TGTGCCAGCAGCTTGGAGCCGACTTTCTCTGGAAACACCATATATTTT. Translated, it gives CASSLEPTFSGNTIYF.

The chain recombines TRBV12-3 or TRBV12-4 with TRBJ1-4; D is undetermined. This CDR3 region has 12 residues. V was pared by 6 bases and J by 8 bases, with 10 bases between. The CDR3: CASSPLEEKLFF. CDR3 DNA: TGTGCCAGCAGCCCCCTAGAAGAAAAACTGTTTTTT.